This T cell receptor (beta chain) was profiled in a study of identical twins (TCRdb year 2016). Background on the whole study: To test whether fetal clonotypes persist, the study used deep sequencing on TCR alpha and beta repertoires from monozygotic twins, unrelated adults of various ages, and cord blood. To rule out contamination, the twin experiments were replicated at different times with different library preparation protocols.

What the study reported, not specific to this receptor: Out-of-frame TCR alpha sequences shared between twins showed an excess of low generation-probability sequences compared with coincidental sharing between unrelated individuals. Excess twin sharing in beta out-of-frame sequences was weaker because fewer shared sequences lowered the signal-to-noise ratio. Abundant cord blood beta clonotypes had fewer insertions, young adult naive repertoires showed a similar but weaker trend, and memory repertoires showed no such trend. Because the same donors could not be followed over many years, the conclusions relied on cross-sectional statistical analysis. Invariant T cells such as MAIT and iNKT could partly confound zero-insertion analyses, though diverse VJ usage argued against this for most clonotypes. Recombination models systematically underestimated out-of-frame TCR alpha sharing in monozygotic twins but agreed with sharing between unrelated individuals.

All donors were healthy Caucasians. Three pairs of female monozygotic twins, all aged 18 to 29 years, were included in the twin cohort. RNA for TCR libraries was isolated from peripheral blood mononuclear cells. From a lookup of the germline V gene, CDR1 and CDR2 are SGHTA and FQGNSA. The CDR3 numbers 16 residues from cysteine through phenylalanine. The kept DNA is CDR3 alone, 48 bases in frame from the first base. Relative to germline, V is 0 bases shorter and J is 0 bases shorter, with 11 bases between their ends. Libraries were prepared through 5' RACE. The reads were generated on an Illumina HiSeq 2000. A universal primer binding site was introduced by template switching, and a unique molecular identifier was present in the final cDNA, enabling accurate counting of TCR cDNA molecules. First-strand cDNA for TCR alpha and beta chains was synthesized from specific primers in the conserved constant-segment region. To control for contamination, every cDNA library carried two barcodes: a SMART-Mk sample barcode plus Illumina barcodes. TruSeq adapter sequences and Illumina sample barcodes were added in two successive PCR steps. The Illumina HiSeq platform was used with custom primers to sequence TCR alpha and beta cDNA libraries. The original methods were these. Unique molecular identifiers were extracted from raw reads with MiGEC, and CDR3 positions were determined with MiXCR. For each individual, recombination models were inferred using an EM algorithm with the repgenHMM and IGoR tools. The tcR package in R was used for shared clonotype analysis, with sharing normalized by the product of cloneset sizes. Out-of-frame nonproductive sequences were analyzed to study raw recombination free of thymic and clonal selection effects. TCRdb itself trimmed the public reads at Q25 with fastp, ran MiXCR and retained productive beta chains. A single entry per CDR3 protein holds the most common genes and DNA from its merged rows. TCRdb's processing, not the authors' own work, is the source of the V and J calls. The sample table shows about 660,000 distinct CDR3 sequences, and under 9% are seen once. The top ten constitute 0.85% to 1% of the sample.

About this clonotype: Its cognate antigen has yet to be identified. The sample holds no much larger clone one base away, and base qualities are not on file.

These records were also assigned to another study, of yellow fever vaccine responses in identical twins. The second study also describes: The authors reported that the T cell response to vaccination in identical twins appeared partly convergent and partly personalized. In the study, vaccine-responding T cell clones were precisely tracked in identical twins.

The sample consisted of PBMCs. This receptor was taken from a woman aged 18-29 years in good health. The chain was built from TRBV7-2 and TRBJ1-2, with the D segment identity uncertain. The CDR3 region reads CASSLALQTPNYGYTF. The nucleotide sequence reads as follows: TGTGCCAGCAGCTTAGCGCTCCAGACGCCTAACTATGGCTACACCTTC. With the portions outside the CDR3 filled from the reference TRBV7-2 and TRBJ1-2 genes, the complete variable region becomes GAGVSQSPSNKVTEKGKDVELRCDPISGHTALYWYRQSLGQGLEFLIYFQGNSAPDKSGLPSDRFSAERTGGSVSTLTIQRTQQEDSAVYLCASSLALQTPNYGYTFGSGTRLTVV.